The sequence of this TCR beta chain was determined in a study of shared T cell receptors in the human thymus. The protocol was immunoSEQ multiplex PCR, while the TCRdb copy is restricted to in-frame clones and leaves out a portion. The sample contains hundreds of thousands of clones, approximately 83% of which appear only once. This CDR3 is built from 20 residues. V dropped 0 bases and J dropped 2; count of bases not matched to a gene: 13. CDR1 and CDR2 from the germline V gene are SGHRS and YFSETQ. The data also belong to a second study, concerning human thymus T cells. That paper notes: Resected material from corrective heart surgery provided the thymus tissue analysed. An apparent bias in V and J gene usage was seen in thymic and blood repertoires. Overlap was high between thymic repertoires from unrelated individuals, as reported in related research.

This chain links TRBV5-1 with TRBJ2-3, with 12 bases lining up with TRBD2. The TCR sequence derives from a girl less than two years old with a congenital heart defect. Sequenced sample: thymocytes. This CDR3 is CASSLEGEAGTSGLTDTQYF. CDR3 in DNA: TGCGCCAGCAGCTTGGAAGGGGAGGCAGGGACTAGCGGGCTCACAGATACGCAGTATTTT.